A single sample is the source of the 29 T cell receptor beta chains below, sequenced in a study of blood T cell repertoires in COVID-19. Data came from immunoSEQ multiplex PCR; TCRdb stores just in-frame clones and leaves some out. The repertoire holds 280,000 or so clones, with about 85% as singletons. Sequenced input: peripheral blood. These receptors were collected from a human donor in a cohort sampled during active COVID-19.

The genes are TRBV4-1 and TRBJ2-2, with 11 nucleotides matching TRBD2. V gave up 2 bases and J gave up 5 bases; unmatched junction bases: 10. CDR3 size: 18 residues. Germline V CDR1 and CDR2: MGHRA, YSYEKL. In nucleotides, the CDR3 is TGCGCCAGCAGCCAACCCCACATCATAGCGGGAGGGACCGGGGAGCTGTTTTTT. Translating it yields CASSQPHIIAGGTGELFF.

V and J are TRBV10-3 and TRBJ2-1, with 7 bases identical to TRBD2. The CDR3 spans 13 residues. J gave up 5 bases and V 7 bases, and 5 bases lay outside the gene matches. Germline loops: CDR1 ENHRY, CDR2 SYGVKD. This chain's CDR3 is CAITPGGNNEQFF. CDR3 bases: TGTGCCATCACCCCCGGGGGGAACAATGAGCAGTTCTTC.

The chain couples TRBV18 to TRBJ1-5; a weak D match, TRBD1 (6 bases). The CDR3 covers 14 residues. Between the trimmed V and J ends, which lost 3 bases and 5 bases, there was a span of 11 bases. Looked up from germline, CDR1 is KGHSH and CDR2 is LQKENI. CDR3 nucleotides: TGTGCCAGCTCACCCAGCAGGGGCGATCAGCCCCAGCATTTT. Translating it yields CASSPSRGDQPQHF.

This sequence joins TRBV25-1 and TRBJ2-1; a possible D gene is TRBD1 (5 bases). Trimming removed 6 bases at V and 0 bases at J, with 12 bases between. The germline V gene encodes CDR1 MGHDK and CDR2 SYGVNS. The CDR3 runs 15 residues. The CDR3 region is CASSQGRSSYNEQFF. The CDR3 DNA reads as TGTGCCAGCAGCCAGGGCCGGAGCTCCTACAATGAGCAGTTCTTC.

This chain joins TRBV27 and TRBJ2-1, with TRBD1 identical over 7 bases. This CDR3 is 12 amino acids long. Germline V gene data show CDR1 as MNHEY and CDR2 as SMNVEV (reference sequence). V lost 5 bases and J lost 6; bases outside the gene matches: 1. In DNA form, the CDR3 reads TGTGCCAGCAGTACAGGGGTCAATGAGCAGTTCTTC. It encodes CASSTGVNEQFF.

This clone was seen more than once but under ten times. The rearrangement uses TRBV9 and TRBJ2-7; TRBD2 agrees at 9 bases. CDR1 is SGDLS, CDR2 YYNGEE, per germline. V lost 4 bases and J lost 6; bases outside the gene matches: 11. This CDR3 spans 15 amino acids. The CDR3 sequence is CASSSSAGGPGEQYF. CDR3 in DNA: TGTGCCAGCAGCTCCTCGGCGGGAGGGCCGGGCGAGCAGTACTTC.

This clone occurred once. V usage is TRBV6-2 or TRBV6-3 and J usage is TRBJ2-1; weak D call: TRBD1 (7 bases). This CDR3 spans 16 amino acids. Between the trimmed V and J ends, which lost 6 bases and 6 bases, there was a span of 21 bases. Germline V gene data show CDR1 as MNHEY and CDR2 as SVGEGT. The chain's CDR3 is CASSDRVYGGTNEQFF. The CDR3 DNA sequence: TGTGCCAGCAGCGACAGGGTATACGGGGGAACCAATGAGCAGTTCTTC.

V usage is TRBV7-6 and J usage is TRBJ2-7; D is undetermined. This CDR3 has 16 amino acids. Germline CDR1 SGHVS, CDR2 FNYEAQ. V dropped 1 base and J dropped 3 bases, with 16 bases sitting between them. CDR3 nucleotides: TGTGCCAGCAGCTTAGGAGGAGACTCTACCCGCTACGAGCAGTACTTC. This sequence encodes CASSLGGDSTRYEQYF.

On this clone: A read error may account for a junction end that differs from germline. This chain joins TRBV20-1 and TRBJ1-1; 7 positions match TRBD1. The CDR3 is 11 amino acids. Germline CDR1 is DFQATT and CDR2 is SNEGSKA (reference sequence). The CDR3: CSARDTTGHSF. DNA of the CDR3: TGCAGTGCTAGAGACACGACAGGGCACTCCTTT.

This rearrangement joins TRBV11-3 to TRBJ2-1; no clear D. The CDR3 consists of 14 residues. V was shortened by 5 bases and J by 9 bases, with 17 bases between the two germline ends. From germline, CDR1 is SGHNT and CDR2 YENEEA. As DNA, the CDR3 is TGTGCCAGCAGCCCTCTCTCCAGCGCTAGTGAGCAGTTCTTC. This codes for CASSPLSSASEQFF.

The rearrangement links TRBV18 to TRBJ1-2; possibly TRBD1 for D (5 bases). CDR1 KGHSH and CDR2 LQKENI come from the germline V gene. This CDR3 comprises 15 residues. V was clipped by 1 base and J by 3 bases, with 12 bases between them. This CDR3 reads CASSPLPETDYGYTF. DNA of the CDR3: TGTGCCAGCTCACCACTCCCCGAGACAGACTATGGCTACACCTTC.

The chain carries TRBV7-2 and TRBJ1-1; D not certain. The ends were cut back, 0 bases at V and 1 base at J, with 9 bases in the middle. The CDR3 totals 15 residues. The germline V gene encodes CDR1 SGHTA and CDR2 FQGNSA. As DNA, the CDR3 is TGTGCCAGCAGCTTAGCGCTCACAAAGAACACTGAAGCTTTCTTT. Its protein is CASSLALTKNTEAFF.

This clone was observed a single time. This chain connects TRBV20-1 to TRBJ1-6; 10 bases are a match to TRBD1. Per the germline V gene, CDR1 is DFQATT and CDR2 is SNEGSKA (reference sequence). The V and J ends lost 3 bases and 7 bases, in that order; junction bases with no gene match: 3. The CDR3 runs 14 residues. The DNA for the CDR3 is TGCAGTGCTAGTGAGGGACAGGGGAATTCACCCCTCCACTTT. It encodes CSASEGQGNSPLHF.

The V gene is TRBV18, the J gene TRBJ1-6; D possibly corresponds to TRBD1 (5 bases). CDR3 length equals 15 residues. Germline V gives CDR1 KGHSH, CDR2 LQKENI. V lost 3 bases and J 10 bases, leaving 16 bases between the germline ends. The CDR3 nucleotides read TGTGCCAGCTCACCGGGGGGGACTCACAACTCACCCCTCCACTTT. It specifies CASSPGGTHNSPLHF.

The V gene is TRBV7-6, the J gene TRBJ1-3, with 9 bases matching TRBD1. The CDR3 spans 18 residues. With 4 bases clipped from V and 0 bases from J, the junction kept 10 bases outside the gene matches. The germline gives CDR1 SGHVS, CDR2 FNYEAQ. The CDR3 nucleotides read TGTGCCAGCAGCTCCTGGGACAGGGTTCGAATCTCTGGAAACACCATATATTTT. Encoded protein: CASSSWDRVRISGNTIYF.

The J gene is TRBJ2-5, the V gene TRBV24-1, with D perhaps matching TRBD1 (6 bases). V lost 5 bases to trimming and J lost 0 bases, with 15 bases between them. The CDR3 length is 16 residues. Germline values: CDR1 KGHDR, CDR2 SFDVKD. CDR3 region: CATSAGARGYQETQYF. CDR3 sequence (DNA): TGTGCCACCAGTGCCGGGGCCAGGGGATACCAAGAGACCCAGTACTTC.

The chain links TRBV6-5 to TRBJ1-6, with 7 bases fitting TRBD1. Germline CDR1 is MNHEY and CDR2 is SVGAGI. The CDR3 has 14 residues. With V trimmed by 6 bases and J by 7 bases, 6 bases remained unmatched. DNA for the CDR3: TGTGCCAGCAGAGCGGCGACAGGGAATTCACCCCTCCACTTT. It codes for CASRAATGNSPLHF.

This sequence joins TRBV20-1 and TRBJ1-2, with D hard to call. Germline loops: CDR1 DFQATT, CDR2 SNEGSKA (reference sequence). The CDR3 covers 11 residues. Trimming cost V 1 base and J 8 bases, with 8 bases left between them. The DNA of the CDR3 is TGCAGTGCTAGAGTTGCGGTGGGCTACACCTTC. Its protein product is CSARVAVGYTF.

The CDR3 loop reads CATQGPLASTGELFF. In DNA form, the CDR3 reads TGTGCCACCCAGGGACCACTAGCGTCCACCGGGGAGCTGTTTTTT. This chain joins TRBV2 and TRBJ2-2; TRBD2 matches 7 bases. The J segment lost 4 bases and the V segment lost 10 bases, leaving 12 bases of the junction unmatched. Germline CDR1 and CDR2: SNHLY and FYNNEI. This CDR3 spans 15 amino acids.

J is TRBJ1-6 and V is TRBV6-1; TRBD1 might be the D (6 bases). Trimming left V 4 bases short and J 6 bases short, with 16 bases between. The CDR3 runs 16 residues. Germline V gene data show CDR1 as MNHNS and CDR2 as SASEGT. The CDR3 DNA follows: TGTGCCAGCAGTGGTGCGGGGGGCACGTTTAATTCACCCCTCCACTTT. Translated: CASSGAGGTFNSPLHF.

V usage is TRBV11-3 and J usage is TRBJ2-3; 7 bases are a match to TRBD2. The CDR3 is 16 residues long. J was trimmed by 2 bases and V by 1 base; bases with no gene match: 6. The germline CDR1 and CDR2 sequences are SGHNT and YENEEA. The CDR3 DNA reads as TGTGCCAGCAGCTTAGCGGGAGGTGCAGTCACAGATACGCAGTATTTT. It encodes CASSLAGGAVTDTQYF.

The rearrangement uses TRBV2 and TRBJ2-7, with D tentatively TRBD1 (7 bases). Trimming removed 10 bases from V and 0 bases from J, with 13 bases in between. Looked up from germline, CDR1 is SNHLY and CDR2 is FYNNEI. The CDR3 runs to 13 residues. The CDR3 coding sequence is TGTGCCACCCTCAGGGGGGACTCCTACGAGCAGTACTTC. Translated, it gives CATLRGDSYEQYF.

The V and J genes are TRBV4-3 and TRBJ2-3, with 8 nucleotides matching TRBD2. The junction had 9 bases not matched to a gene; V was cut back by 0 bases and J by 10 bases. Germline V CDR1 and CDR2: LGHNA, YSLEER. CDR3 length equals 15 residues. CDR3 nucleotide sequence: TGCGCCAGCAGCCAAGAGAGGGGACTAGTTAACCCGCAGTATTTT. This translates into CASSQERGLVNPQYF.

The gene calls are TRBV28 and TRBJ2-7, with TRBD2 matching 7 bases. CDR3 length: 15 residues. The V and J ends lost 10 bases and 1 base, in that order; junction bases with no gene match: 13. Germline V gives CDR1 MDHEN, CDR2 SYDVKM. The CDR3 reads CATFTAGTKSYEQYF. In nucleotides, the CDR3 is TGTGCCACCTTCACAGCTGGGACTAAGTCCTACGAGCAGTACTTC.

The chain links TRBV6-5 to TRBJ1-2, with D maybe TRBD1 (5 bases). The CDR3 sequence is 14 residues long. The germline V gene encodes CDR1 MNHEY and CDR2 SVGAGI. Trimming took off 7 bases at V and 4 bases at J, with 16 bases between the two ends. CDR3 in amino acids: CASNQRGTLYGYTF. As DNA, the CDR3 is TGTGCCAGCAACCAACGGGGGACTCTCTATGGCTACACCTTC.

The chain uses TRBV19 and TRBJ2-7; maybe TRBD1 (7 bases). V was pared by 3 bases and J by 3 bases, with 12 bases between. The CDR3 contains 14 residues. Looked up from germline, CDR1 is LNHDA and CDR2 is SQIVND (reference sequence). CDR3 residues: CASSMGQGGYEQYF. The CDR3 DNA follows: TGTGCCAGTAGTATGGGGCAGGGGGGCTACGAGCAGTACTTC.

The chain links TRBV3-1 (or the pseudogene TRBV3-2) to TRBJ2-7, with 8 nucleotides matching TRBD2. CDR1 and CDR2 from the germline V gene are LGHDT and YNNKEL (reference sequence). The CDR3 totals 16 residues. V lost 2 bases and J lost 1; bases outside the gene matches: 7. For the CDR3, the DNA is TGTGCCAGCAGCCAATTCACGGGAGGGCCATCCTACGAGCAGTACTTC. Translated: CASSQFTGGPSYEQYF.

The V gene is TRBV30, the J gene TRBJ2-2, with D unclear. This CDR3 has 13 residues. Germline CDR1 is GTSNPN and CDR2 is SVGIG (reference sequence). V lost 4 bases, J lost 4 bases, and 10 bases lay in between. Here the CDR3 reads CAWTRLRTGELFF. The CDR3 DNA sequence: TGTGCCTGGACCCGACTTCGCACCGGGGAGCTGTTTTTT.

The gene calls are TRBV27 and TRBJ1-2; no reliable D call. This CDR3 has 13 amino acids. Germline CDR1 is MNHEY and CDR2 is SMNVEV (reference sequence). Between the trimmed V and J ends, which lost 2 bases and 2 bases, there was a span of 6 bases. CDR3 loop: CASSLRENYGYTF. The CDR3 DNA reads as TGTGCCAGCAGTTTACGAGAGAACTATGGCTACACCTTC.